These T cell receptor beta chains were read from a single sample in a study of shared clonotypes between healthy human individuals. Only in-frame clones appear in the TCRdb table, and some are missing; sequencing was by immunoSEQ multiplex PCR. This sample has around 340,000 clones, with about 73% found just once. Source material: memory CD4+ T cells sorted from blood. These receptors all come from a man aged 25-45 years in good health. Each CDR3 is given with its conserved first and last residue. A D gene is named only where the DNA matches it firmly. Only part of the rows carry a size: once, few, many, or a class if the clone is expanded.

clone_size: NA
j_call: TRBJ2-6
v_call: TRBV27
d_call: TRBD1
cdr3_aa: CASSPKYRGSLSGANVLTF
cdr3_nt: TGTGCCAGCAGCCCAAAATACAGGGGTTCCCTCTCTGGGGCCAACGTCCTGACTTTC

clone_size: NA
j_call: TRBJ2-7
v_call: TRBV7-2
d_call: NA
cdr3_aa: CASREGAGYEQYF
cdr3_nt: TGTGCCAGCAGGGAGGGGGCTGGCTACGAGCAGTACTTC

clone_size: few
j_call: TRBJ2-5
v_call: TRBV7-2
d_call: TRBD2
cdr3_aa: CASQAGVGTQYF
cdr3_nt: TGTGCCAGTCAAGCGGGAGTGGGGACCCAGTACTTC

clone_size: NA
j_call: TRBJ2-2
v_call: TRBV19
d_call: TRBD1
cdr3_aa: CASSNRGQTGELFF
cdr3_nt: TGTGCCAGTAGTAATAGGGGGCAAACCGGGGAGCTGTTTTTT

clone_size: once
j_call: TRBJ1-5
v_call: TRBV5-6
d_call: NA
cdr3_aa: CASNLYGVQPQHF
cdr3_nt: TGTGCCAGCAACCTATATGGGGTGCAGCCCCAGCATTTT

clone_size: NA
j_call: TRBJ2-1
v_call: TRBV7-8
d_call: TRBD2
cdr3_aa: CASSLAGGSAYNEQFF
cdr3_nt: TGTGCCAGCAGCTTAGCGGGAGGGTCGGCCTACAATGAGCAGTTCTTC

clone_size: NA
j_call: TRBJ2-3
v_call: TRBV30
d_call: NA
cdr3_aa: CATREGADTQYF
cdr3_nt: TGTGCTACCAGAGAGGGTGCAGATACGCAGTATTTT

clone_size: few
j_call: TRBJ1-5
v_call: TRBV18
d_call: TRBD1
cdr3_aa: CASSPTGKGGQPQHF
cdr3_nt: TGTGCCAGCTCACCGACAGGGAAAGGGGGTCAGCCCCAGCATTTT

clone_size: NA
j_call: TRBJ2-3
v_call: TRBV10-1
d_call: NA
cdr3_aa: CASSEIVGSYTQYF
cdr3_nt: TGCGCCAGCAGTGAGATCGTCGGGAGTTATACGCAGTATTTT

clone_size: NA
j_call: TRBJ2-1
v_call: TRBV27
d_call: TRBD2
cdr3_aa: CASSLQTPGLAGSWEQFF
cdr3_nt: TGTGCCAGCAGTTTGCAAACGCCGGGACTAGCGGGATCATGGGAGCAGTTCTTC

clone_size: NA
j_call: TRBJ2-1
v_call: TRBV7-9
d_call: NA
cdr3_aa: CASSPLDRSGNEQFF
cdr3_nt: TGTGCCAGCAGCCCGTTGGACAGAAGTGGCAATGAGCAGTTCTTC

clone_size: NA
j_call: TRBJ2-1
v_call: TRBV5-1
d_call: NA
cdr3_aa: CASSSTSSSYNEQFF
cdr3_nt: TGCGCCAGCAGCTCAACAAGTAGTTCCTACAATGAGCAGTTCTTC

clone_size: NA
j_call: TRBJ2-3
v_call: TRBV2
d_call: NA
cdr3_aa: CASSPQGDTQYF
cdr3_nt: TGTGCCAGCAGTCCCCAGGGAGATACGCAGTATTTT

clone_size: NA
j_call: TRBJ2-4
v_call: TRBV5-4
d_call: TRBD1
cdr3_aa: CASSLGDRKKNIQYF
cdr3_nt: TGTGCCAGCAGCCTAGGGGACAGGAAAAAAAACATTCAGTACTTC

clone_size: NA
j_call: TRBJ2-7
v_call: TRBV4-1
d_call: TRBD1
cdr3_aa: CASSQGGQGSYEQYF
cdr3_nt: TGCGCCAGCAGCCAAGGGGGACAGGGGTCCTACGAGCAGTACTTC

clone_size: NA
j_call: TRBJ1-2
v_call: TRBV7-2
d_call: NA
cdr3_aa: CASSLQSYGYTF
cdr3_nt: TGTGCCAGCAGCTTACAGTCCTATGGCTACACCTTC

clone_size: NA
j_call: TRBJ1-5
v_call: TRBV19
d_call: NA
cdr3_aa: CAGTGPQHF
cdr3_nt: TGTGCCGGCACCGGGCCCCAGCATTTT

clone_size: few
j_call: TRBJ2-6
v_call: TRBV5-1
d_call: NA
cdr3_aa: CASRDSSGANVLTF
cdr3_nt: TGCGCCAGCAGGGACAGCTCTGGGGCCAACGTCCTGACTTTC

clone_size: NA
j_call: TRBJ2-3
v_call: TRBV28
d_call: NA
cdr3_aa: CASSFIDRQGAKYF
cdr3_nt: TGTGCCAGCAGTTTCATAGACAGGCAAGGGGCAAAGTATTTT

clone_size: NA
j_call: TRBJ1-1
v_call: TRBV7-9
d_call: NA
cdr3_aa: CASTLFGNTEAFF
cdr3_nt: TGTGCCAGCACCCTTTTCGGGAACACTGAAGCTTTCTTT

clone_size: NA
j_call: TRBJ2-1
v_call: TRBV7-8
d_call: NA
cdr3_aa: CASSPQTGDNEQFF
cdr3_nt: TGTGCCAGCAGCCCACAGACAGGTGACAATGAGCAGTTCTTC

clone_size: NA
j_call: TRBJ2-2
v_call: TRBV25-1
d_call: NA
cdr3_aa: CASKSGAGSSTGELFF
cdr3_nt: TGTGCCAGCAAGTCTGGGGCGGGGTCTAGTACCGGGGAGCTGTTTTTT

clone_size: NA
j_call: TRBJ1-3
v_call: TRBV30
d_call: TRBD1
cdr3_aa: CAWRDRAISGNTIYF
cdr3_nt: TGTGCCTGGCGGGACAGGGCCATCTCTGGAAACACCATATATTTT

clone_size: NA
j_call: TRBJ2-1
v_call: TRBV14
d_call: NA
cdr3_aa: CASSRGTPLGEQFF
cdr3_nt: TGTGCCAGCAGCAGGGGCACGCCCTTGGGTGAGCAGTTCTTC

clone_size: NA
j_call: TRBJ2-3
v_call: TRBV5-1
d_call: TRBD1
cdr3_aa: CASSTTGGSDTQYF
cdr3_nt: TGCGCCAGCAGCACGACAGGGGGCTCGGATACGCAGTATTTT

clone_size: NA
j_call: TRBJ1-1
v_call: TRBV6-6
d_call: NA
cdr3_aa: CASSYSQNTEAFF
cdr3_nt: TGTGCCAGCAGTTACAGCCAGAACACTGAAGCTTTCTTT

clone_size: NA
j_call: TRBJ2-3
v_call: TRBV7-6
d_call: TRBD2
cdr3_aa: CASSLGTSGSTDTQYF
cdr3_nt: TGTGCCAGCAGCTTAGGGACTAGCGGGAGTACAGATACGCAGTATTTT

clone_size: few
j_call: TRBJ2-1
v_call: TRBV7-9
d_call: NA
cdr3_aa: CASSDGRGHYNEQFF
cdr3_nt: TGTGCCAGCAGCGACGGTCGGGGCCACTACAATGAGCAGTTCTTC

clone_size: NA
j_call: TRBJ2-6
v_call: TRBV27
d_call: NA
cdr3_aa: CASGKISGANVLTF
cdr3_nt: TGTGCCAGCGGAAAGATCTCTGGGGCCAACGTCCTGACTTTC

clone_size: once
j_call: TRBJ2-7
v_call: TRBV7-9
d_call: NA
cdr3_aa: CASSSSGPWGSYEQYF
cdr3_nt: TGTGCCAGCAGCTCCTCAGGCCCTTGGGGCTCCTACGAGCAGTACTTC

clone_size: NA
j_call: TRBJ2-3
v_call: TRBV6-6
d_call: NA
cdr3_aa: CASSPSVRGTQYF
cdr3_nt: TGTGCCAGCAGTCCTTCGGTCAGAGGTACGCAGTATTTT

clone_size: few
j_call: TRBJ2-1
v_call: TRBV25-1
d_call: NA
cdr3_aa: CASSRIGSFDEQFF
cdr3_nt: TGTGCCAGCAGCCGAATCGGGAGTTTCGATGAGCAGTTCTTC

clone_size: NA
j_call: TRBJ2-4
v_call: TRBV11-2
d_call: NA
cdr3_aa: CASSKTTLGDIQYF
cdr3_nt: TGTGCCAGCAGCAAAACTACCCTTGGGGACATTCAGTACTTC

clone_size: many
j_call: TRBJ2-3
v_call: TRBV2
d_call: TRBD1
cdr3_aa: CASSEGRGRGTDTQYF
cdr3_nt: TGTGCCAGCAGTGAAGGCAGGGGGCGAGGCACAGATACGCAGTATTTT

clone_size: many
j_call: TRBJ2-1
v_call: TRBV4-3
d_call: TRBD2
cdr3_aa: CASSQEGSGGYNEQFF
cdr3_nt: TGCGCCAGCAGCCAAGAGGGTAGCGGGGGTTACAATGAGCAGTTCTTC

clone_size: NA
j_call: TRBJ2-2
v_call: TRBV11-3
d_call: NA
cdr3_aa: CASSLGGPGPGGELFF
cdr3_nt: TGTGCCAGCAGCTTAGGAGGGCCGGGCCCGGGCGGGGAGCTGTTTTTT

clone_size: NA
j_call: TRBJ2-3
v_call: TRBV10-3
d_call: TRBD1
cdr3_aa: CAISVRTGPTDTQYF
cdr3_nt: TGTGCCATCAGTGTCAGGACAGGGCCCACAGATACGCAGTATTTT

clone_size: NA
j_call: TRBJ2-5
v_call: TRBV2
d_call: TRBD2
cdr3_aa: CASREEVETQYF
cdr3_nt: TGTGCCAGCCGGGAGGAGGTGGAGACCCAGTACTTC

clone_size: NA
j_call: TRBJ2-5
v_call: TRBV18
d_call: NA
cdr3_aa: CASSPLTFSGREISYQETQYF
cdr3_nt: TGTGCCAGCTCACCACTTACTTTTAGCGGACGGGAAATATCCTACCAAGAGACCCAGTACTTC

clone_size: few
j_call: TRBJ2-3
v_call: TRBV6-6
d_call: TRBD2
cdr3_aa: CASSYRLAGDTQYF
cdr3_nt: TGTGCCAGCAGTTACCGGCTAGCGGGGGATACGCAGTATTTT

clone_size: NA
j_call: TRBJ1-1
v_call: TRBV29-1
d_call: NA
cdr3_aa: CSAWTEMNTEAFF
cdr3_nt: TGCAGCGCTTGGACAGAAATGAACACTGAAGCTTTCTTT

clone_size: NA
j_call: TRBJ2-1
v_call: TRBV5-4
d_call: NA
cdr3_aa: CASSLDSNEQFF
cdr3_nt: TGTGCCAGCAGCTTGGATAGCAATGAGCAGTTCTTC

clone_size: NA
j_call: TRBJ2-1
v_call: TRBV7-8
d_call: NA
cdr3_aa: CASSPRTHYNEQFF
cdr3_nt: TGTGCCAGCAGCCCACGGACTCACTACAATGAGCAGTTCTTC

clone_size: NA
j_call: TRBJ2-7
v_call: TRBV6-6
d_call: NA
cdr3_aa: CASRGPSYEQYF
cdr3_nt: TGTGCCAGCAGGGGCCCCAGCTACGAGCAGTACTTC

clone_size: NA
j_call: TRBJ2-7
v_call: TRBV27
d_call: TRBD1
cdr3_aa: CASSLYGDRASYEQYF
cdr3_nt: TGTGCCAGCAGTCTATATGGGGACAGGGCCTCCTACGAGCAGTACTTC

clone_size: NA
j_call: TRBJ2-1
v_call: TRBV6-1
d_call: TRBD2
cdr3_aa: CASSGRTSGRADTNEQFF
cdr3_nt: TGTGCCAGCAGTGGGAGGACTAGCGGGAGGGCCGATACCAATGAGCAGTTCTTC

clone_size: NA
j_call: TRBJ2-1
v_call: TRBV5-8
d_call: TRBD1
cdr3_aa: CASIIDRGGNEQFF
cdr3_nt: TGTGCCAGCATCATCGACAGGGGGGGCAATGAGCAGTTCTTC